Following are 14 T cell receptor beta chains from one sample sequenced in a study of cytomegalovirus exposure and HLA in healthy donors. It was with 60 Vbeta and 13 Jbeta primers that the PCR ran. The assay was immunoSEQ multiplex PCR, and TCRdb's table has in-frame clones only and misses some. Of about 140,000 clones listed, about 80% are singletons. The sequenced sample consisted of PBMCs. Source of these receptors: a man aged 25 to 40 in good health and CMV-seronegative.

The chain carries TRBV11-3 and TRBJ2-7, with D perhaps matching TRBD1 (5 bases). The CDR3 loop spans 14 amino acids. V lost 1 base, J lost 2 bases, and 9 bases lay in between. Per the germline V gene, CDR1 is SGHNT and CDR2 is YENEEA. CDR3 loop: CASSLGTGTYEQYF. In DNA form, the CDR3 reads TGTGCCAGCAGCTTAGGCACAGGAACCTACGAGCAGTACTTC.

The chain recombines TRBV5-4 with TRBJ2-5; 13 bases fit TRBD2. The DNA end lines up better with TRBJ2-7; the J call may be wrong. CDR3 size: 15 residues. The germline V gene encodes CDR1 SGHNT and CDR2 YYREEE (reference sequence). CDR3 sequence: CASSLGTSGNYEQYF. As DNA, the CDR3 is TGTGCCAGCAGCCTCGGGACTAGCGGGAACTACGAGCAGTACTTC.

CDR3 sequence (DNA): TGTGCCAGCAGTCTCCATCAGCGGAGCAGCTCCTACAATGAGCAGTTCTTC. Protein sequence: CASSLHQRSSSYNEQFF. The chain links TRBV27 to TRBJ2-1; possibly TRBD2 for D (5 bases). Germline V CDR1 and CDR2: MNHEY, SMNVEV (reference sequence). Between the trimmed V and J ends, which lost 5 bases and 0 bases, there was a span of 17 bases. This CDR3 is built from 17 residues.

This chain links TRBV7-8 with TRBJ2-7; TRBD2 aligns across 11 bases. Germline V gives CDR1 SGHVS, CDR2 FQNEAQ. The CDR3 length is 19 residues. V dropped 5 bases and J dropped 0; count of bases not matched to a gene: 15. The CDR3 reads CASSDHRLAGRYSSYEQYF. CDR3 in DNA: TGTGCCAGCAGCGATCACAGACTAGCGGGAAGGTATAGCTCCTACGAGCAGTACTTC.

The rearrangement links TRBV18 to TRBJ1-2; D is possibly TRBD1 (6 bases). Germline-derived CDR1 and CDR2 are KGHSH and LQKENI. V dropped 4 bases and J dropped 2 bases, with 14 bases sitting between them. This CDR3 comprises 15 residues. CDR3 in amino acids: CASSLPGHVNYGYTF. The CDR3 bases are TGTGCCAGCTCACTCCCGGGACACGTAAACTATGGCTACACCTTC.

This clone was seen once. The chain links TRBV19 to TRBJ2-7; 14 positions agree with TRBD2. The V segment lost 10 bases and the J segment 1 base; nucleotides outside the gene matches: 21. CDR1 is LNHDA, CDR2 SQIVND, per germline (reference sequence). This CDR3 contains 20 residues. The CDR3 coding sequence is TGTGCCACGTACGGCTTTGCACCCGGGACTAGCGGGAGTTTGTCCTACGAGCAGTACTTC. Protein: CATYGFAPGTSGSLSYEQYF. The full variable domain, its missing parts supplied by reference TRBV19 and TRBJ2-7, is DGGITQSPKYLFRKEGQNVTLSCEQNLNHDAMYWYRQDPGQGLRLIYYSQIVNDFQKGDIAEGYSVSREKKESFPLTVTSAQKNPTAFYLCATYGFAPGTSGSLSYEQYFGPGTRLTVT.

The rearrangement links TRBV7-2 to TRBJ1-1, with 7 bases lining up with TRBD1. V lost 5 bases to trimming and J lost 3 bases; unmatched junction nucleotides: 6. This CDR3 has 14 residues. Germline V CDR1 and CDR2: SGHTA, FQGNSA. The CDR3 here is CASSRNQGDTEAFF. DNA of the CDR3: TGTGCCAGCAGCCGAAACCAGGGGGACACTGAAGCTTTCTTT.

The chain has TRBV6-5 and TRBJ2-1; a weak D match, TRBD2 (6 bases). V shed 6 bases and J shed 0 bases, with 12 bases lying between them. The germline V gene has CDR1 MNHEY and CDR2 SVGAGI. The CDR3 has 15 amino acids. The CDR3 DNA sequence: TGTGCCAGCAGCCCTCTCGGGAGCTCCTACAATGAGCAGTTCTTC. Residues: CASSPLGSSYNEQFF.

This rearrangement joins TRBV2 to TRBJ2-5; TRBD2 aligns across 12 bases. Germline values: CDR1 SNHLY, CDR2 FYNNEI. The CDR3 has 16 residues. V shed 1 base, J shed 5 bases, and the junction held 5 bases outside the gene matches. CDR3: CASSEGSLAGGETQYF. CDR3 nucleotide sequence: TGTGCCAGCAGTGAAGGTAGCCTAGCGGGAGGGGAGACCCAGTACTTC.

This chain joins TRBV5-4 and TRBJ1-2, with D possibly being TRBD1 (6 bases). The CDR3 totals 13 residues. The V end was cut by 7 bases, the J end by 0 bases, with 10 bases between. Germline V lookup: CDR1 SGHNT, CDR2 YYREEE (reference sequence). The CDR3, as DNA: TGTGCCAGCGGGGACAAAGCTAACTATGGCTACACCTTC. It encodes CASGDKANYGYTF. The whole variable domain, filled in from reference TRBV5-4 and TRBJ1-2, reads ETGVTQSPTHLIKTRGQQVTLRCSSQSGHNTVSWYQQALGQGPQFIFQYYREEENGRGNFPPRFSGLQFPNYSSELNVNALELDDSALYLCASGDKANYGYTFGSGTRLTVV.

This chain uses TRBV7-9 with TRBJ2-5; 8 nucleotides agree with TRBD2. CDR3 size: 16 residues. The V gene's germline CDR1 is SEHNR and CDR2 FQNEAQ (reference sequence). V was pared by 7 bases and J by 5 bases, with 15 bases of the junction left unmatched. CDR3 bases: TGTGCCAGCACACCCTTGGCGGGAGGTTTCTCGGAGACCCAGTACTTC. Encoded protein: CASTPLAGGFSETQYF.

The CDR3 DNA sequence: TGTGCCAGCAGCTCAAAGAGGACAGCGAACACTGAAGCTTTCTTT. Protein sequence: CASSSKRTANTEAFF. The chain carries TRBV27 and TRBJ1-1; maybe TRBD1 (6 bases). V was pared by 6 bases and J by 1 base, with 15 bases between. Germline V lookup: CDR1 MNHEY, CDR2 SMNVEV (reference sequence). The CDR3 has 15 amino acids.

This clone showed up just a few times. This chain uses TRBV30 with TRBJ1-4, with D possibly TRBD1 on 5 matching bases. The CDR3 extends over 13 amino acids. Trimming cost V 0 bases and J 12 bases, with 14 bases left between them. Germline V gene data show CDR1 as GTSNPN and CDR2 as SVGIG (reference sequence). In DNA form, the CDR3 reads TGTGCCTGGAGTGTACTGCAGGGCCTGGAACTGTTTTTT. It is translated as CAWSVLQGLELFF.

CDR3 protein: CASSLVDRIANTGELFF. The CDR3 bases are TGTGCCAGCAGCTTAGTGGACAGGATCGCGAACACCGGGGAGCTGTTTTTT. The chain uses TRBV7-9 and TRBJ2-2; 7 nucleotides align to TRBD1. The germline gives CDR1 SEHNR, CDR2 FQNEAQ (reference sequence). This CDR3 region has 17 residues. V shed 1 base and J 0 bases; nucleotides not matched to a gene: 5.